A selection of T cell receptor beta chains follows, all from one sample in a study of response to subunit inactivated influenza vaccine. TCRdb re-derived calls from the RT-PCR reads in MiXCR, one entry per CDR3 protein. The table has 590,000 or so distinct CDR3 sequences, 12% to 15% seen once; the top ten hold about 7.4%. Sequenced here: PBMCs from blood, sampled approximately 15 days before vaccination. These receptor sequences come from a middle-aged man who received an inactivated influenza vaccine. CDR3s include the opening cysteine and the closing phenylalanine or tryptophan. A D gene is named only where the DNA matches it firmly. Rows give clone size only sometimes, using once, few, many, or a class for an expanded clone.

size: -; J: TRBJ2-7; D: -; V: TRBV5-1; CDR3: CASSRQATSYEQYF; DNA: TGCGCCAGCAGTCGACAGGCTACCTCCTACGAGCAGTACTTC
size: many; J: TRBJ2-2; D: TRBD1; V: TRBV29-1; CDR3: CSVDAGTGGSTGELFF; DNA: TGCAGCGTTGACGCCGGGACAGGGGGCAGCACCGGGGAGCTGTTTTTT
size: few; J: TRBJ2-3; D: TRBD1; V: TRBV2; CDR3: CASRPKSTGLDTQYF; DNA: TGTGCCAGCAGGCCGAAGTCGACAGGGTTGGATACGCAGTATTTT
size: many; J: TRBJ2-2; D: -; V: TRBV6-2/TRBV6-3; CDR3: CASSLQVPNTGELFF; DNA: TGTGCCAGCAGTCTGCAGGTTCCGAACACCGGGGAGCTGTTTTTT
size: few; J: TRBJ2-1; D: -; V: TRBV4-3; CDR3: CASSQGYRGGNNEQFF; DNA: TGCGCCAGCAGCCAAGGGTACAGGGGAGGGAATAATGAGCAGTTCTTC
size: -; J: TRBJ2-1; D: -; V: TRBV20-1; CDR3: CSATRDWNNEQFF; DNA: TGCAGTGCTACCAGGGACTGGAACAATGAGCAGTTCTTC
size: few; J: TRBJ2-1; D: TRBD2; V: TRBV9; CDR3: CASNLAGENNEQFF; DNA: TGTGCCAGCAATCTAGCGGGAGAGAACAATGAGCAGTTCTTC
size: few; J: TRBJ1-3; D: -; V: TRBV6-5; CDR3: CASSYSIQGAKGTIYF; DNA: TGTGCCAGCAGTTACTCGATACAGGGCGCAAAAGGGACCATATATTTT
size: -; J: TRBJ2-1; D: -; V: TRBV28; CDR3: CASASGGGPWNEQFF; DNA: TGTGCCAGCGCTTCTGGGGGAGGCCCTTGGAATGAGCAGTTCTTC
size: few; J: TRBJ2-5; D: TRBD2; V: TRBV2; CDR3: CASSKGLANSQETQYF; DNA: TGTGCCAGCAGCAAAGGACTAGCGAATTCACAAGAGACCCAGTACTTC
size: many; J: TRBJ1-2; D: -; V: TRBV5-5; CDR3: CASSLVPDSYGYTF; DNA: TGTGCCAGCAGCTTGGTACCCGACAGCTATGGCTACACCTTC
size: -; J: TRBJ1-5; D: -; V: TRBV5-1; CDR3: CASSLGGTSQPQHF; DNA: TGCGCCAGCAGCTTGGGAGGGACAAGTCAGCCCCAGCATTTT
size: few; J: TRBJ2-5; D: TRBD2; V: TRBV5-1; CDR3: CASSQLAGQETQYF; DNA: TGCGCCAGCAGCCAATTAGCGGGGCAAGAGACCCAGTACTTC
size: -; J: TRBJ1-1; D: -; V: TRBV6-2/TRBV6-3; CDR3: CASTPWSARNTEAFF; DNA: TGTGCCAGCACTCCATGGTCTGCAAGGAACACTGAAGCTTTCTTT
size: few; J: TRBJ1-2; D: -; V: TRBV9; CDR3: CASSEPYGANYGYTF; DNA: TGTGCCAGCAGCGAGCCCTACGGCGCGAACTATGGCTACACCTTC
size: -; J: TRBJ2-1; D: TRBD1; V: TRBV6-1; CDR3: CASRRSPDRVIYNEQFF; DNA: TGTGCCAGCAGACGATCCCCCGACAGGGTAATCTACAATGAGCAGTTCTTC
size: -; J: TRBJ1-2; D: -; V: TRBV6-2/TRBV6-3; CDR3: CASSYPGRAYGYTF; DNA: TGTGCCAGCAGTTACCCGGGGAGGGCCTATGGCTACACCTTC
size: few; J: TRBJ1-5; D: TRBD1; V: TRBV12-3/TRBV12-4; CDR3: CASSRGPTGVQPQHF; DNA: TGTGCCAGCAGCCGGGGCCCGACAGGGGTACAGCCCCAGCATTTT
size: many; J: TRBJ2-1; D: -; V: TRBV12-3/TRBV12-4; CDR3: CASSFGRGLYNEQFF; DNA: TGTGCCAGCAGTTTTGGGCGGGGGCTATACAATGAGCAGTTCTTC
size: many; J: TRBJ1-2; D: -; V: TRBV29-1; CDR3: CSADKGGHGYTF; DNA: TGCAGCGCGGACAAGGGGGGGCATGGCTACACCTTC
size: once; J: TRBJ1-1; D: -; V: TRBV20-1; CDR3: CSARKALAKETEAFF; DNA: TGCAGTGCTAGGAAGGCCTTGGCGAAAGAAACTGAAGCTTTCTTT
size: -; J: TRBJ2-3; D: -; V: TRBV29-1; CDR3: CSVEYRQADTQYF; DNA: TGCAGCGTTGAGTACAGGCAGGCAGATACGCAGTATTTT
size: few; J: TRBJ1-3; D: -; V: TRBV29-1; CDR3: CSTRGSASGTIYF; DNA: TGCAGCACCCGAGGATCGGCTTCGGGGACCATATATTTT
size: -; J: TRBJ2-3; D: -; V: TRBV4-3; CDR3: CASSHAEVVTDTQYF; DNA: TGCGCCAGCAGCCACGCCGAGGTGGTAACAGATACGCAGTATTTT
size: -; J: TRBJ2-5; D: -; V: TRBV19; CDR3: CASSIWGRQIQETQYF; DNA: TGTGCCAGTAGTATCTGGGGTCGACAAATTCAAGAGACCCAGTACTTC
size: -; J: TRBJ2-1; D: -; V: TRBV6-1; CDR3: CASSPGGRPNINNEQFF; DNA: TGTGCCAGCAGCCCTGGGGGCAGGCCTAATATCAACAATGAGCAGTTCTTC
size: -; J: TRBJ2-1; D: -; V: TRBV24-1; CDR3: CATSDAARVGNEQFF; DNA: TGTGCCACCAGTGATGCGGCCAGGGTAGGGAATGAGCAGTTCTTC
size: -; J: TRBJ2-2; D: -; V: TRBV6-2/TRBV6-3; CDR3: CASKTGLKVRELFF; DNA: TGTGCCAGCAAAACAGGACTTAAGGTCCGGGAGCTGTTTTTT
size: few; J: TRBJ2-1; D: TRBD2; V: TRBV29-1; CDR3: CSVHSGTSNNEQFF; DNA: TGCAGCGTCCACAGCGGGACTAGCAACAATGAGCAGTTCTTC
size: many; J: TRBJ2-1; D: TRBD2; V: TRBV14; CDR3: CASSLPGLGYNEQFF; DNA: TGTGCCAGCAGCCTCCCGGGACTAGGCTACAATGAGCAGTTCTTC
size: -; J: TRBJ2-7; D: -; V: TRBV7-2; CDR3: CASSPNRDTSYYEQYF; DNA: TGTGCCAGCAGCCCCAATCGGGACACATCCTACTACGAGCAGTACTTC
size: -; J: TRBJ2-7; D: -; V: TRBV19; CDR3: CASSSSSTVYEQYF; DNA: TGTGCCAGTAGTTCATCCTCGACGGTCTACGAGCAGTACTTC
size: -; J: TRBJ1-5; D: TRBD1; V: TRBV19; CDR3: CASTPTGIQPQHF; DNA: TGTGCCAGTACCCCGACAGGGATACAGCCCCAGCATTTT
size: few; J: TRBJ2-5; D: -; V: TRBV6-5; CDR3: CASRYGPIQETQYF; DNA: TGTGCCAGCAGATACGGACCGATACAAGAGACCCAGTACTTC
size: -; J: TRBJ2-7; D: -; V: TRBV4-2; CDR3: CASSQDLGRGGTYEQYF; DNA: TGTGCCAGCAGCCAAGATCTGGGGCGCGGAGGGACTTACGAGCAGTACTTC
size: few; J: TRBJ1-1; D: -; V: TRBV29-1; CDR3: CSVMTANTEAFF; DNA: TGCAGCGTTATGACTGCGAACACTGAAGCTTTCTTT
size: -; J: TRBJ2-7; D: TRBD2; V: TRBV4-3; CDR3: CASSHTTSGEYEQYF; DNA: TGCGCCAGCAGCCACACGACTAGCGGGGAGTACGAGCAGTACTTC
size: -; J: TRBJ2-1; D: -; V: TRBV20-1; CDR3: CSARTVNSYNEQFF; DNA: TGCAGTGCTAGGACAGTTAACTCCTACAATGAGCAGTTCTTC
size: few; J: TRBJ2-1; D: TRBD1; V: TRBV20-1; CDR3: CSATRRTGSYEQFF; DNA: TGCAGTGCTACAAGACGGACAGGGAGCTATGAGCAGTTCTTC
size: many; J: TRBJ2-1; D: TRBD1; V: TRBV4-1; CDR3: CASRGTGGKSAEQFF; DNA: TGCGCCAGCAGGGGAACAGGGGGGAAGAGTGCTGAGCAGTTCTTC
size: -; J: TRBJ2-7; D: -; V: TRBV11-2; CDR3: CASSLDRYRAYEQYF; DNA: TGTGCCAGCAGCTTAGATCGTTACAGGGCCTACGAGCAGTACTTC
size: once; J: TRBJ2-3; D: TRBD2; V: TRBV6-1; CDR3: CASRRLAGADTQYF; DNA: TGTGCCAGCAGAAGACTAGCGGGGGCAGATACGCAGTATTTT